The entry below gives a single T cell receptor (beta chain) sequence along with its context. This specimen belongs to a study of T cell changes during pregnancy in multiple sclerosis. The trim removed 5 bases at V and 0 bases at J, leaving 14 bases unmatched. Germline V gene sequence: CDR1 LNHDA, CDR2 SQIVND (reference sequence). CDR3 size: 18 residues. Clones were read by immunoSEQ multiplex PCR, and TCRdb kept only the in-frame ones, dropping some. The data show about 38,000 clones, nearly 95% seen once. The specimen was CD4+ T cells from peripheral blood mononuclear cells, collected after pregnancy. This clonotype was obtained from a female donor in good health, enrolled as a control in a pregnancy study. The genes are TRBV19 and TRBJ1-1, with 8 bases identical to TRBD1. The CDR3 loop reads CASSPRTGMLGMNTEAFF. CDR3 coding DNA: TGTGCCAGTAGTCCAAGGACAGGGATGCTTGGGATGAACACTGAAGCTTTCTTT.